The clone carrying this T cell receptor beta chain came up a few times. Its antigen is still unknown. This entry comes from a study of tumor-infiltrating lymphocytes in primary liver carcinoma. Study observations and caveats: Overlap between tumor regions exceeded overlap of tumor with adjacent tissue or blood.

The CDR3 runs to 14 residues. Germline CDR1 reads SNHLY; CDR2 reads FYNNEI. Unmatched junction bases numbered 8, after V lost 8 bases and J lost 5 bases. From unsorted bulk tissue weighing about 18-30 mg, DNA and RNA were co-extracted. Patients underwent resection of primary liver carcinoma. Five separate regions were sampled from each tumor. Tumor samples each held over 75% viable tumor cells. cDNA specific to TCR beta was made from around 530 ng of total RNA, with a constant-region primer employed for priming. Generation of the TCR beta libraries relied on three nested multiplex PCR rounds using slightly modified ARM-PCR. TRBV1-TRBV30 forward primers paired with a C-beta reverse primer drove the first two PCR rounds, about 10 cycles each. TCRdb ran MiXCR on the multiplex PCR reads and lists one entry per CDR3 protein. This sample carries about 120,000 distinct CDR3 sequences, 50% to 70% of them seen once, and the ten largest clones take around 8.5%.

The material sequenced was liver tumor tissue from sampling region 1. Noted subset: tumor region T1, superior pole. This clonotype was sampled from a woman aged 55-70 years with primary liver carcinoma and hepatitis B virus infection. The chain has TRBV2 and TRBJ2-7; 11 bases are a match to TRBD1. CDR3 nucleotides: TGTGCCAGCTCCCGGACAGGGGGCCTCGACGAGCAGTACTTC. It translates to CASSRTGGLDEQYF.